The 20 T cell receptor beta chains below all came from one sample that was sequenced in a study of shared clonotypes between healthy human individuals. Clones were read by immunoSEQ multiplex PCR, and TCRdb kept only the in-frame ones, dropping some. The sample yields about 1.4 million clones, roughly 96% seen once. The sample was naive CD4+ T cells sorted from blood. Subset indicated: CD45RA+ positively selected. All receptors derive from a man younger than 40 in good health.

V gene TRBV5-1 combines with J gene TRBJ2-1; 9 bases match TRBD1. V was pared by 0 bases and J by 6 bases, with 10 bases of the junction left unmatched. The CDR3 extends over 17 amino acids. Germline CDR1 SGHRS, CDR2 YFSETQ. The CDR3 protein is CASSLGRDREGSNEQFF. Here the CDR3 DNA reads TGCGCCAGCAGCTTGGGCCGGGACAGGGAGGGTTCCAATGAGCAGTTCTTC.

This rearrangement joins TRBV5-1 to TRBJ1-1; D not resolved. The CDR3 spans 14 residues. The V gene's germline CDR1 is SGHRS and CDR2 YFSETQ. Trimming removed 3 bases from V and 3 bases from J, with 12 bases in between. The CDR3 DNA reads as TGCGCCAGCAGCTCCTACCCGGAAGACACTGAAGCTTTCTTT. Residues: CASSSYPEDTEAFF.

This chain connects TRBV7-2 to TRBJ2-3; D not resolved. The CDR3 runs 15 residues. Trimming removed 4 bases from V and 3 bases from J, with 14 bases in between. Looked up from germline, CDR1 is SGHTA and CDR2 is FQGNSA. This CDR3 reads CASSSQTSLTDTQYF. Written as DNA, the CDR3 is TGTGCCAGCAGCTCACAGACATCCCTGACAGATACGCAGTATTTT.

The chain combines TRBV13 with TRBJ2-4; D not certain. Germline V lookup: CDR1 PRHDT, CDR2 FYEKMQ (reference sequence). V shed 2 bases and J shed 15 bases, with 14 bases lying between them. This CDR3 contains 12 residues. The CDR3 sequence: CASSLYHGPGYF. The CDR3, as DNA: TGTGCCAGCAGCTTATATCACGGTCCAGGGTACTTC.

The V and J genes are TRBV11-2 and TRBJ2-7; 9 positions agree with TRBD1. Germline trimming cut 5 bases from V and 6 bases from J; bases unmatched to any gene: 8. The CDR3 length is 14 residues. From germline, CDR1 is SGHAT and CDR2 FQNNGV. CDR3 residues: CASSPDRGSSEQYF. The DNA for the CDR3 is TGTGCCAGCAGCCCTGACAGGGGGTCATCCGAGCAGTACTTC. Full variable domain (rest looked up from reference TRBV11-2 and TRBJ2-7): EAGVAQSPRYKIIEKRQSVAFWCNPISGHATLYWYQQILGQGPKLLIQFQNNGVVDDSQLPKDRFSAERLKGVDSTLKIQPAKLEDSAVYLCASSPDRGSSEQYFGPGTRLTVT.

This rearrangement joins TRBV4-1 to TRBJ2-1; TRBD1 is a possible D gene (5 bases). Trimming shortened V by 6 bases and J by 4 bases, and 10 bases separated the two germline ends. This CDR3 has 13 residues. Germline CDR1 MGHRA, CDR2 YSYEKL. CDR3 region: CASSLQEYNEQFF. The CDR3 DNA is TGCGCCAGCAGTCTACAGGAGTACAATGAGCAGTTCTTC.

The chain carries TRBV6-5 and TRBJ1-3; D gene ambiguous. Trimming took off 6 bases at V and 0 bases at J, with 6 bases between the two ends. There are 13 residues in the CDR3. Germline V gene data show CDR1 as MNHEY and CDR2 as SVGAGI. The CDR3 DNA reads TGTGCCAGCAGCCCCGTCTCTGGAAACACCATATATTTT. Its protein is CASSPVSGNTIYF.

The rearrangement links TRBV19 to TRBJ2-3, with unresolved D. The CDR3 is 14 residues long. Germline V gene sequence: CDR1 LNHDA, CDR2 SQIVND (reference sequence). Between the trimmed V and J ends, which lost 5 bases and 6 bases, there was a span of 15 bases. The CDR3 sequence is CASSVAEIRDTQYF. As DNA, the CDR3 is TGTGCCAGTAGTGTGGCGGAGATCAGGGATACGCAGTATTTT.

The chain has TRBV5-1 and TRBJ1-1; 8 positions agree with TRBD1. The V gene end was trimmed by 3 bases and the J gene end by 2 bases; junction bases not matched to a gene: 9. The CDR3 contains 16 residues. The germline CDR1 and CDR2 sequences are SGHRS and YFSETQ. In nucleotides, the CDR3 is TGCGCCAGCAGCTCTAACCCGACAGGGGTTAACACTGAAGCTTTCTTT. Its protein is CASSSNPTGVNTEAFF. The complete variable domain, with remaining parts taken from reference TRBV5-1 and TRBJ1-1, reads KAGVTQTPRYLIKTRGQQVTLSCSPISGHRSVSWYQQTPGQGLQFLFEYFSETQRNKGNFPGRFSGRQFSNSRSEMNVSTLELGDSALYLCASSSNPTGVNTEAFFGQGTRLTVV.

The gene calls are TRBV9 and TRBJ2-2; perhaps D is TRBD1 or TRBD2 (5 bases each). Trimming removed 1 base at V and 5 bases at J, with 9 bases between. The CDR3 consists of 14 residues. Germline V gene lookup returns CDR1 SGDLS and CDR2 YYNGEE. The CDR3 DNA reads TGTGCCAGCAGCGTAAGGGGACCTACCGGGGAGCTGTTTTTT. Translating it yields CASSVRGPTGELFF.

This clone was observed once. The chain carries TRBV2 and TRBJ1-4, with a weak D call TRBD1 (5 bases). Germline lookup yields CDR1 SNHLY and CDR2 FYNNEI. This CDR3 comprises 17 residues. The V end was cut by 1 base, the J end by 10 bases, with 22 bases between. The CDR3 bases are TGTGCCAGCAGTGAAGGTATCAGCGGGGGTTCGCCCCGAAAACTGTTTTTT. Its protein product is CASSEGISGGSPRKLFF.

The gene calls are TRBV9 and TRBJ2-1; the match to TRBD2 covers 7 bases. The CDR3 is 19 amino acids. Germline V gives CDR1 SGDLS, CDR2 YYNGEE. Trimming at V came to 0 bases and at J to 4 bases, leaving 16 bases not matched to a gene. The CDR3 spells CASSVAFGGGRVEYNEQFF. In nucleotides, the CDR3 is TGTGCCAGCAGCGTAGCCTTCGGTGGCGGGAGAGTAGAATACAATGAGCAGTTCTTC.

The CDR3: CASSNRKQGVGTEAFF. CDR3 in DNA: TGTGCCAGTAGTAACCGAAAACAGGGGGTTGGTACTGAAGCTTTCTTT. The chain couples TRBV19 to TRBJ1-1, with TRBD1 matching over 8 bases. The CDR3 sequence is 16 residues long. Germline assignment: CDR1 LNHDA and CDR2 SQIVND (reference sequence). V shed 4 bases and J 5 bases; nucleotides not matched to a gene: 12.

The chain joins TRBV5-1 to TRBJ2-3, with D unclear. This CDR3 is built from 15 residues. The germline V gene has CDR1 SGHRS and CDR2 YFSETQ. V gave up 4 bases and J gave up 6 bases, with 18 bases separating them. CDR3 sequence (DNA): TGCGCCAGCAGCAGCACTGGGAACCAGCTGGATACGCAGTATTTT. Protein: CASSSTGNQLDTQYF. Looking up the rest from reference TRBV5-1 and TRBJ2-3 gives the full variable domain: KAGVTQTPRYLIKTRGQQVTLSCSPISGHRSVSWYQQTPGQGLQFLFEYFSETQRNKGNFPGRFSGRQFSNSRSEMNVSTLELGDSALYLCASSSTGNQLDTQYFGPGTRLTVL.

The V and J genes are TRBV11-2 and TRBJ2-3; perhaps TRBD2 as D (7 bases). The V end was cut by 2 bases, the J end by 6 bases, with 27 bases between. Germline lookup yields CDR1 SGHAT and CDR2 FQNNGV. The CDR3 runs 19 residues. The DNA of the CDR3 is TGTGCCAGCAGCTTAATCGGCGGGAGAAGGGGGGAAGAAAGGGATACGCAGTATTTT. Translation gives CASSLIGGRRGEERDTQYF.

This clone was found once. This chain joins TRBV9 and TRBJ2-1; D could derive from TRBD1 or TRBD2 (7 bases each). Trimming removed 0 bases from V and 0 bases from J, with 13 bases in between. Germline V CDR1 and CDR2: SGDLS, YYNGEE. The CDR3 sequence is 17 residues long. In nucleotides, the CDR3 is TGTGCCAGCAGCGTAGAAGGGGGCGGGAGCTCCTACAATGAGCAGTTCTTC. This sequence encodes CASSVEGGGSSYNEQFF. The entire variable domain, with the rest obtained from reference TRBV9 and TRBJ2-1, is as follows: DSGVTQTPKHLITATGQRVTLRCSPRSGDLSVYWYQQSLDQGLQFLIQYYNGEERAKGNILERFSAQQFPDLHSELNLSSLELGDSALYFCASSVEGGGSSYNEQFFGPGTRLTVL.

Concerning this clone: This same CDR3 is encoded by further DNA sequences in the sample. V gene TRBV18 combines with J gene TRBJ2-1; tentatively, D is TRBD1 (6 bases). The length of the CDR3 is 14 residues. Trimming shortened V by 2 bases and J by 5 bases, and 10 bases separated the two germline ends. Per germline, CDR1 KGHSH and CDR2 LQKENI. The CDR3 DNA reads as TGTGCCAGCTCACCAACGACAGGAGACAATGAGCAGTTCTTC. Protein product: CASSPTTGDNEQFF.

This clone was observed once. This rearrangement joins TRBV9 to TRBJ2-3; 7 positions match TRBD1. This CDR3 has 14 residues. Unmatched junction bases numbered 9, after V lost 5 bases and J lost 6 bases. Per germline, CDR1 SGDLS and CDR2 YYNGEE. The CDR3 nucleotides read TGTGCCAGCAGTAGACAGGGCCTGGAGGATACGCAGTATTTT. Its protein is CASSRQGLEDTQYF.

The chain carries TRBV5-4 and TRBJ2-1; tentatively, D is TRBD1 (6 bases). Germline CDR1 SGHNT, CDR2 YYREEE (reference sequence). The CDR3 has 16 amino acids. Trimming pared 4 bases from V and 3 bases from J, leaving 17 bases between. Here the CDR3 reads CASSPDSYAGYNEQFF. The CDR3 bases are TGTGCCAGCAGCCCGGACAGCTACGCAGGCTACAATGAGCAGTTCTTC.

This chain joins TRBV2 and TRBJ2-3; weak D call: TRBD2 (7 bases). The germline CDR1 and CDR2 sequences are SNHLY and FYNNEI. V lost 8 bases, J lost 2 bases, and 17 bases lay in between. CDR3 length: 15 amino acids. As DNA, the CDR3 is TGTGCCAGCGGGAGGGAGGGGGGATTCACAGATACGCAGTATTTT. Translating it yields CASGREGGFTDTQYF.